This T cell receptor beta chain was observed in a study of control samples from healthy donors and cancer patients. Trimming took 1 base from V and 4 from J; bases not matched to a gene: 9. The CDR3 is 16 amino acids. Germline assignment: CDR1 LNHNV and CDR2 YYDKDF (reference sequence). This clone was observed a few times. Here immunoSEQ multiplex PCR was the method, and the copy in TCRdb shows in-frame clones only, minus some. The sample comprises roughly 400,000 clones, around 90% of which are singletons, and 6% to 7% rests with the top ten. Sequenced material: PBMCs. This TCR was sampled from a man in his forties with head and neck cancer. The rearrangement uses TRBV15 and TRBJ2-7; 8 bases map to TRBD2. The CDR3 protein is CATSRAGGRPQYEQYF. The CDR3 nucleotides read TGTGCCACCAGCAGAGCGGGCGGGAGGCCCCAGTACGAGCAGTACTTC.